This T cell receptor (beta chain) comes out of a study of blood T cell repertoires in COVID-19. On the study more broadly: Samples came from the United States, Italy and Spain, spanning acute and convalescent COVID-19. The cDNA or gDNA used as material had been derived from T cells, B-cell-depleted T cells, or PBMCs.

V was pared by 3 bases and J by 0 bases, with 9 bases between. This CDR3 is 14 amino acids long. Germline CDR1 reads SGDLS; CDR2 reads YYNGEE. Under the authors' procedure: The assay estimated nucleated cells by amplifying reference gene primers. Assay: immunoSEQ multiplex PCR; the TCRdb copy retains only in-frame clones and omits some. That table is the source of V, J and clone size, and D and trimming were worked out from the DNA. This sample has tens of thousands of clones; approximately 91% occur once, and the top ten carry 5.5%. This TCR was recovered from a woman older than 75 with acute or convalescent COVID-19. The sequencing sample was made of peripheral blood. This chain joins TRBV9 and TRBJ1-1, with D maybe TRBD1 (5 bases). The CDR3 nucleotides are TGTGCCAGCAGCGGGGGCCCAATGAACACTGAAGCTTTCTTT. This codes for CASSGGPMNTEAFF.